This T cell receptor (beta chain) originates from a study of T-cell memory formation after mild COVID-19. TCRdb itself ran the 5' RACE reads through MiXCR, one entry per CDR3 protein. Found here are approximately 250,000 distinct CDR3 sequences, roughly 17% of them singletons; the top ten hold roughly 20%. Details on this clonotype: Its specificity is unknown.

Study-wide results and caveats: Some responding clones appeared in pre-infection memory, suggesting cross-reactive memory joined. The study found balanced CD4/CD8 in clones contracting day 15 to 85 and a CD4+ lean in later expanders. Still unconfirmed is whether the second-wave clones peaking on day 37 recognized SARS-CoV-2.

CDR1 MNHEY and CDR2 SVGAGI come from the germline V gene. The CDR3 totals 14 residues. Trimming cost V 2 bases and J 4 bases, with 10 bases left between them. J is TRBJ2-3 and V is TRBV6-5, with no clear D. Source material: PBMCs or a T cell subset sorted from them (not recorded which). The receptor was isolated from a man aged 18 to 30 who had mild COVID-19 (a few samples of this study predate the infection). Cell type and time point are not known. CDR3 sequence (DNA): TGTGCCAGCAGTTACGAAGGGTCCCCAGATACGCAGTATTTT. Its translation: CASSYEGSPDTQYF.